This is a list of T cell receptor beta chains from one sample in a study of T-cell reconstitution after alpha-beta-depleted transplantation in children. From the PCR reads, TCRdb called clonotypes with MiXCR, one entry per CDR3 protein. The data hold about 610,000 distinct CDR3 sequences, with about 10% observed a single time. The sequencing here drew on PBMCs from the stem cell graft donor, taken from the stem cell graft. All receptors derive from a human donor who donated a stem cell graft to a child with acute myeloid leukemia. Each CDR3 is given with its conserved first and last residue.

j_call: TRBJ2-5; v_call: TRBV4-2; cdr3_aa: CASSQDAASGIETQYF
j_call: TRBJ2-5; v_call: TRBV20-1; cdr3_aa: CSARDSSSGRETQYF
j_call: TRBJ1-5; v_call: TRBV20-1; cdr3_aa: CSARVSGRQVQPQHF
j_call: TRBJ2-5; v_call: TRBV27; cdr3_aa: CASSSLLRGVEETQYF
j_call: TRBJ2-7; v_call: TRBV20-1; cdr3_aa: CSAEHGLAGDEQYF
j_call: TRBJ2-7; v_call: TRBV20-1; cdr3_aa: CSASPVGLENYEQYF
j_call: TRBJ2-5; v_call: TRBV12-3/TRBV12-4; cdr3_aa: CASSTGLAFPVETQYF
j_call: TRBJ2-1; v_call: TRBV6-2/TRBV6-3; cdr3_aa: CASSYFSRGLYNEQFF
j_call: TRBJ2-5; v_call: TRBV20-1; cdr3_aa: CSARRLGAKETQYF
j_call: TRBJ2-7; v_call: TRBV28; cdr3_aa: CASSVPNRVSNEQYF
j_call: TRBJ1-4; v_call: TRBV20-1; cdr3_aa: CSVEGFDGEKLFF
j_call: TRBJ2-7; v_call: TRBV29-1; cdr3_aa: CSALVDSYEQYF
j_call: TRBJ2-7; v_call: TRBV18; cdr3_aa: CASSPRGTAGNPYEQYF
j_call: TRBJ1-1; v_call: TRBV29-1; cdr3_aa: CSVGNLRVGTEAFF
j_call: TRBJ2-1; v_call: TRBV20-1; cdr3_aa: CSAAGLAGGGSSYNEQFF
j_call: TRBJ2-3; v_call: TRBV20-1; cdr3_aa: CSATLAGVADTQYF
j_call: TRBJ2-1; v_call: TRBV6-5; cdr3_aa: CASSYERGASGNYNEQFF
j_call: TRBJ1-5; v_call: TRBV3-1; cdr3_aa: CASRGDGNQPQHF
j_call: TRBJ2-5; v_call: TRBV20-1; cdr3_aa: CCARPLPPSGRQETQYF
j_call: TRBJ2-7; v_call: TRBV27; cdr3_aa: CASSLLGGAGYEQYF
j_call: TRBJ2-4; v_call: TRBV20-1; cdr3_aa: CSAPTTGGDKNIQYF
j_call: TRBJ2-1; v_call: TRBV12-3/TRBV12-4; cdr3_aa: CASSFTSGRAVEQFF
j_call: TRBJ2-2; v_call: TRBV7-2; cdr3_aa: CASRYSGRNTGELFF
j_call: TRBJ2-4; v_call: TRBV5-1; cdr3_aa: CASSLETSGRTKNIQYF
j_call: TRBJ2-1; v_call: TRBV24-1; cdr3_aa: CATSETTYNEQFF
j_call: TRBJ2-7; v_call: TRBV10-3; cdr3_aa: CAISGIRTTTSYEQYF
j_call: TRBJ1-6; v_call: TRBV6-5; cdr3_aa: CASSYLGQGNSPLHF
j_call: TRBJ2-2; v_call: TRBV20-1; cdr3_aa: CSAIETSGRRELFF
j_call: TRBJ1-1; v_call: TRBV12-5; cdr3_aa: CASGLQRPGPSGHTEAFF
j_call: TRBJ2-1; v_call: TRBV9; cdr3_aa: CASSVGPFSGLSYNEQFF
j_call: TRBJ2-5; v_call: TRBV20-1; cdr3_aa: CSPALRTGGHQETQYF
j_call: TRBJ2-3; v_call: TRBV20-1; cdr3_aa: CSARDSGRALSTDTQYF
j_call: TRBJ2-7; v_call: TRBV27; cdr3_aa: CASSWSRLAGDYEQYF
j_call: TRBJ2-4; v_call: TRBV29-1; cdr3_aa: CSVISLGKNIQYF
j_call: TRBJ2-1; v_call: TRBV9; cdr3_aa: CASSAPPHGMDYNEQFF
j_call: TRBJ1-1; v_call: TRBV4-3; cdr3_aa: CASSQSVGQQGTEAFF
j_call: TRBJ2-1; v_call: TRBV6-2/TRBV6-3; cdr3_aa: CASRADLYNEQFF
j_call: TRBJ2-5; v_call: TRBV12-3/TRBV12-4; cdr3_aa: CASSLMEETQYF
j_call: TRBJ2-7; v_call: TRBV7-2; cdr3_aa: CASSLYLLGFYEQYF
j_call: TRBJ2-5; v_call: TRBV7-2; cdr3_aa: CASSVRDGLAGETQYF
j_call: TRBJ2-1; v_call: TRBV30; cdr3_aa: CAWSRLSGRAGNEQFF
j_call: TRBJ2-1; v_call: TRBV20-1; cdr3_aa: CSAHRTDEQFF
j_call: TRBJ2-7; v_call: TRBV29-1; cdr3_aa: CSVDSGGRSYEQYF
j_call: TRBJ2-5; v_call: TRBV6-1; cdr3_aa: CASSAGEGDQETQYF
j_call: TRBJ2-7; v_call: TRBV15; cdr3_aa: CATSEYREGQYF
j_call: TRBJ1-6; v_call: TRBV12-3/TRBV12-4; cdr3_aa: CASSPGGYNSPLHF
j_call: TRBJ2-1; v_call: TRBV19; cdr3_aa: CASSPGRTGLNEQFF
j_call: TRBJ1-2; v_call: TRBV20-1; cdr3_aa: CSARGDRNYGYTF
j_call: TRBJ2-3; v_call: TRBV6-4; cdr3_aa: CASGGSSADTQYF
j_call: TRBJ2-7; v_call: TRBV6-2/TRBV6-3; cdr3_aa: CASTAEGYEQYF
j_call: TRBJ2-1; v_call: TRBV12-3/TRBV12-4; cdr3_aa: CASGTVREQFF
j_call: TRBJ1-5; v_call: TRBV12-3/TRBV12-4; cdr3_aa: CASSPRVSGNQPQHF
j_call: TRBJ2-1; v_call: TRBV20-1; cdr3_aa: CSARGRNRNEQFF
j_call: TRBJ2-1; v_call: TRBV20-1; cdr3_aa: CSALGLSSYNEQFF
j_call: TRBJ2-5; v_call: TRBV3-1; cdr3_aa: CASSQRTVQETQYF